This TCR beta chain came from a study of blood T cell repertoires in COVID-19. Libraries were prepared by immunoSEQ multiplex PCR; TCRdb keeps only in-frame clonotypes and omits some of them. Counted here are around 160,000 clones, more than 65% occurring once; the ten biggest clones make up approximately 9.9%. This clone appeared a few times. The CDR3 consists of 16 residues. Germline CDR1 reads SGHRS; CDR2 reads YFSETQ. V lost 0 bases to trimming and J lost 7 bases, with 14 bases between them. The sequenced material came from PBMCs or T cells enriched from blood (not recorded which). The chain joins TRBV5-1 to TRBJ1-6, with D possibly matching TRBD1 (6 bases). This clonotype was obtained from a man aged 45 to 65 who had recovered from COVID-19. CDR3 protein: CASSLDSGVRNSPLHF. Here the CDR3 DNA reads TGCGCCAGCAGCTTGGATTCAGGGGTGAGGAATTCACCCCTCCACTTT.